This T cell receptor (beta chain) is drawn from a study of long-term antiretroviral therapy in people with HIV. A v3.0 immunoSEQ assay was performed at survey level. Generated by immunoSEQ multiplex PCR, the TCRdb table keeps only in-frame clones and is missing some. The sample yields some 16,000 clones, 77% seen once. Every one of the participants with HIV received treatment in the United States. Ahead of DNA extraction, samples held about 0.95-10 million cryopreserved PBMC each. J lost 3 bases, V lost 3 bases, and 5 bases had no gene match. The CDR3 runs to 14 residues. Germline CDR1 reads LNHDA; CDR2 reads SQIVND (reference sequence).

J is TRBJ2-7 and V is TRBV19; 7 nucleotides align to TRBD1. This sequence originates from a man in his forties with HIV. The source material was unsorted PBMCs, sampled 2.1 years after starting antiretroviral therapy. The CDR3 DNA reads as TGTGCCAGTAGTATCGGAAACAGGGGCTACGAGCAGTACTTC. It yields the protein CASSIGNRGYEQYF.